Below are 5 T cell receptor beta chains sequenced from a single sample in a study of blood T cell repertoires in COVID-19. Libraries were prepared by immunoSEQ multiplex PCR; TCRdb keeps only in-frame clonotypes and omits some of them. This sample has 200,000 to 300,000 clones, with about 91% found just once. Sequencing was performed on PBMCs or T cells enriched from blood (not recorded which). Every receptor here comes from a woman aged 35 to 49 with acute COVID-19.

This sequence joins TRBV18 and TRBJ1-6; a possible D gene is TRBD1 (5 bases). This CDR3 comprises 15 residues. V was shortened by 0 bases and J by 5 bases, with 8 bases between the two germline ends. Germline V lookup: CDR1 KGHSH, CDR2 LQKENI. CDR3 sequence (DNA): TGTGCCAGCTCACCACCGGGGCAGAATAATTCACCCCTCCACTTT. It is translated as CASSPPGQNNSPLHF.

The rearrangement joins TRBV12-5 to TRBJ2-1; no reliable D call. From germline, CDR1 is LGHNT and CDR2 FRNRAP. V lost 0 bases and J lost 2, with 11 bases in between. The CDR3 runs 16 residues. CDR3 region: CASGLVVAATYNEQFF. Here the CDR3 DNA reads TGTGCTAGTGGTTTGGTAGTAGCAGCGACCTACAATGAGCAGTTCTTC.

The J gene is TRBJ2-7, the V gene TRBV6-4, with 7 bases lining up with TRBD2. CDR3 length: 16 residues. Per germline, CDR1 MRHNA and CDR2 SNTAGT. V shed 0 bases, J shed 0 bases, and the junction held 5 bases outside the gene matches. CDR3 sequence reads: CASSDSMPSGSYEQYF. The DNA of the CDR3 is TGTGCCAGCAGTGACTCGATGCCTAGCGGCTCCTACGAGCAGTACTTC.

This clone was found once. The CDR3 loop is CASSLAGGTLHNEQFF. In DNA form, the CDR3 reads TGTGCCAGCAGCTTAGCGGGGGGGACACTTCACAATGAGCAGTTCTTC. The chain employs TRBV7-2 and TRBJ2-1; D possibly corresponds to TRBD2 (7 bases). The CDR3 is made up of 16 amino acids. Germline CDR1 reads SGHTA; CDR2 reads FQGNSA. V gave up 0 bases and J gave up 5 bases, with 14 bases separating them. Based on the CDR3 plus reference TRBV7-2 and TRBJ2-1, the full variable domain is GAGVSQSPSNKVTEKGKDVELRCDPISGHTALYWYRQSLGQGLEFLIYFQGNSAPDKSGLPSDRFSAERTGGSVSTLTIQRTQQEDSAVYLCASSLAGGTLHNEQFFGPGTRLTVL.

The sample holds many counts of this clone. CDR3 nucleotide sequence: TGTGCCAGCAGCTTAAGTAGCGGGAGTAGCGGGGAGCTGTTTTTT. It codes for CASSLSSGSSGELFF. The V call is TRBV7-6, the J call TRBJ2-2; 9 positions match TRBD2. The CDR3 totals 15 residues. Per the germline V gene, CDR1 is SGHVS and CDR2 is FNYEAQ. V dropped 2 bases and J dropped 7; count of bases not matched to a gene: 5.